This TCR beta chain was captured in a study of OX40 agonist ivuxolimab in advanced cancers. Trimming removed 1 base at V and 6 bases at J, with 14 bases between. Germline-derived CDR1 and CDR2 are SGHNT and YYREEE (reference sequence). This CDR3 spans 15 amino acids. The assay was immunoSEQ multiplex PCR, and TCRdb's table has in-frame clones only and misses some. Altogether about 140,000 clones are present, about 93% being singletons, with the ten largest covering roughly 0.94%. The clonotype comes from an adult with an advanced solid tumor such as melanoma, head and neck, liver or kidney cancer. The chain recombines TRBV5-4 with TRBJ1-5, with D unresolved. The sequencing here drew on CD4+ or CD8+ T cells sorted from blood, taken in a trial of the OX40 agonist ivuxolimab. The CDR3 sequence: CASSLWRAELQPQHF. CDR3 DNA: TGTGCCAGCAGCTTGTGGCGGGCGGAACTTCAGCCCCAGCATTTT.